Listed below are T cell receptor beta chains from one sample, sequenced in a study of circulating and synovial CD4+ cells in juvenile arthritis. The method was immunoSEQ multiplex PCR; TCRdb's version includes in-frame clones alone and lacks a portion of them. This sample has 30,000 to 40,000 clones, with nearly 95% found just once. Specimen: CD4+ T cells from blood. These receptors came from a human donor with juvenile idiopathic arthritis. Both conserved end residues are part of each CDR3. D genes are given only for firm matches.

D,V,J,CDR3
-,TRBV20-1,TRBJ1-1,CSASYLGGAFF
-,TRBV14,TRBJ1-1,CASSQSRGGTEAFF
TRBD2,TRBV2,TRBJ2-7,CATASGRDLKQYF
TRBD1,TRBV4-1,TRBJ1-2,CASSQFPQGNYGYTF
-,TRBV10-3,TRBJ1-2,CAISDNRESYGYTF
TRBD2,TRBV10-3,TRBJ2-1,CAISEMGLAGSNEQFF
-,TRBV2,TRBJ2-7,CASSDPAGPSEQYF
TRBD2,TRBV6-1,TRBJ2-3,CASRRAGGPSDTQYF
-,TRBV14,TRBJ2-5,CASSQAQGRQETQYF
TRBD2,TRBV7-2,TRBJ2-3,CASSSSGRTLDTQYF
TRBD2,TRBV6-5,TRBJ2-1,CASSRTGEGYEQFF
-,TRBV15,TRBJ2-7,CATSSFRDSISYEQYF
TRBD2,TRBV30,TRBJ2-2,CAWIRTSGGIPTGELFF
TRBD2,TRBV9,TRBJ2-7,CASSRIAGAAYEQYF
-,TRBV27,TRBJ2-1,CASGLGGSYNEQFF
-,TRBV7-2,TRBJ1-2,CASSLVGGNYGYTF
TRBD1,TRBV7-3,TRBJ2-7,CASSLDRDRDSYEQYF
TRBD2,TRBV18,TRBJ2-5,CASSPFQAGGQETQYF
TRBD1,TRBV4-1,TRBJ1-2,CASSQDRLIGTANYGYTF
TRBD1,TRBV7-2,TRBJ2-7,CASSLGQRGQASYEQYF
TRBD1,TRBV7-2,TRBJ1-2,CASSLARTGMSGYTF
TRBD2,TRBV7-9,TRBJ2-1,CASSLGGGSHNEQFF
-,TRBV6-5,TRBJ1-1,CASNVDRVNTEAFF
TRBD2,TRBV7-2,TRBJ2-1,CASSLEGISGRLGEQFF
-,TRBV11-1,TRBJ1-1,CASSLARWGGTEAFF
TRBD1,TRBV19,TRBJ2-1,CASSIDAGTGNNEQFF
TRBD2,TRBV4-1,TRBJ2-7,CASSQGGLAGALDYEQYF
-,TRBV27,TRBJ1-4,CASSPRGSSTNEKLFF
-,TRBV27,TRBJ1-3,CASRGYSGNTIYF